This T cell receptor (beta chain) was found in a study of T-cell memory formation after mild COVID-19. A single record per CDR3 protein comes from TCRdb applying MiXCR to the 5' RACE reads. The data hold some 260,000 distinct CDR3 sequences, with about 15% observed a single time. Study-wide findings and caveats: A second wave expanding day 15 to 37 was CD4+-biased; contracting clones were balanced. Contracting clones localized mainly to CM and EM when CD4+ and mainly to EMRA when CD8+. Pre-infection memory showed some responding clones, and this suggested that cross-reactive memory joined. Clonal second-wave expansions that peaked on day 37 had unconfirmed SARS-CoV-2 specificity.

This clonotype was observed a few times. Its antigen is as yet unknown. The sample consisted of PBMCs or a T cell subset sorted from them (not recorded which). This clonotype originated in a man between 18 and 35 years old who had mild COVID-19 (a few samples of this study predate the infection). Cell type and time point are not known.

The CDR3: CSVMEVEAFF. The CDR3 nucleotides read TGCAGCGTTATGGAAGTTGAAGCTTTCTTT. The rearrangement joins TRBV29-1 to TRBJ1-1; D not certain. There are 10 residues in the CDR3. The V end lost 5 bases, the J end lost 7 bases, and 8 bases lay between the germline ends. Germline V gene data show CDR1 as SQVTM and CDR2 as ANQGSEA.